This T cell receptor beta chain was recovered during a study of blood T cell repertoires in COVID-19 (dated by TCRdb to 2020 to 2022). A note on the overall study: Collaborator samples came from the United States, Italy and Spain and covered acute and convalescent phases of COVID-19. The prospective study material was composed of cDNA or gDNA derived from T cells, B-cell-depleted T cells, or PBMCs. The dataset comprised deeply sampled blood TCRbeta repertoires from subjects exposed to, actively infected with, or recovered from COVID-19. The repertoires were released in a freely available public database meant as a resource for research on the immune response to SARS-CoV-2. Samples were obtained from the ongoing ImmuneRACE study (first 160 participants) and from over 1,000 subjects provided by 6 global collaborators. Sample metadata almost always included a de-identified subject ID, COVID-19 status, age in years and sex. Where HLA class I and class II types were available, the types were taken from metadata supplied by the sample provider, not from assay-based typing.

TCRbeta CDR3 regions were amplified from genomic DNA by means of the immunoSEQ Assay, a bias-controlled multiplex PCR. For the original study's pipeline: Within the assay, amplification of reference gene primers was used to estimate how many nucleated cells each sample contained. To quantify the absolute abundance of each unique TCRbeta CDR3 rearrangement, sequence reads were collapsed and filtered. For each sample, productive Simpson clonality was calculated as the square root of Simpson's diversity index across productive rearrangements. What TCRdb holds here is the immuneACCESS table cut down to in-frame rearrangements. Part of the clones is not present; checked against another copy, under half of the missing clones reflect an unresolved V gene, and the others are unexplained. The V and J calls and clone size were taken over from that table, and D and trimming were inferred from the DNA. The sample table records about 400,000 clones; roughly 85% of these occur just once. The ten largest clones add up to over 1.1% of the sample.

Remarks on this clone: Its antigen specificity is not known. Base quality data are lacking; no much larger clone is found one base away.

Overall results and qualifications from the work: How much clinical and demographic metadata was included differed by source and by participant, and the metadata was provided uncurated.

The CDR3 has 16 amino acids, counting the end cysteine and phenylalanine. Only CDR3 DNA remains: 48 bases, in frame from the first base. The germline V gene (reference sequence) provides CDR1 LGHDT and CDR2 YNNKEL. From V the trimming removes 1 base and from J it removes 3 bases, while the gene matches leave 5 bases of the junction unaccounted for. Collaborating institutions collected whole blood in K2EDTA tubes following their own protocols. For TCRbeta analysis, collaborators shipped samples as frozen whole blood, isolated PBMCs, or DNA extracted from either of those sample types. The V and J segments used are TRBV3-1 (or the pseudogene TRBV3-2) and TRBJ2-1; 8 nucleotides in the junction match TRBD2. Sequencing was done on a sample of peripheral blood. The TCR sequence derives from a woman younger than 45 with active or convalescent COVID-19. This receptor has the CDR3 CASSQGRLAGYNEQFF. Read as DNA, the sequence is TGTGCCAGCAGCCAAGGTCGGCTAGCGGGCTACAATGAGCAGTTCTTC.